This T cell receptor beta chain was sequenced in a study of blood T cell repertoires in COVID-19. About the study: Donors in the United States, Italy and Spain gave samples during acute or convalescent COVID-19.

Original analysis: Amplifying reference gene primers gave estimates of nucleated cell counts. Here immunoSEQ multiplex PCR was the method, and the copy in TCRdb shows in-frame clones only, minus some. V and J calls and clone size are as listed in that table; D and trimming were resolved from the DNA. The sample lists over 65,000 clones, 70% to 90% occurring once. Trimming stripped 6 bases from V and 7 bases from J, with 25 bases between. This CDR3 is 16 amino acids long. Germline V gene sequence: CDR1 SGHVS, CDR2 FNYEAQ. The gene calls are TRBV7-6 and TRBJ2-7; the D gene is possibly TRBD1 (6 bases). Sequencing was done on a sample of peripheral blood. This receptor was obtained from a man aged 50-60 years with active COVID-19. The CDR3: CASSPLQSDRAWEQYF. The CDR3 DNA reads TGTGCCAGCAGTCCCCTCCAGTCGGACAGAGCATGGGAGCAGTACTTC.